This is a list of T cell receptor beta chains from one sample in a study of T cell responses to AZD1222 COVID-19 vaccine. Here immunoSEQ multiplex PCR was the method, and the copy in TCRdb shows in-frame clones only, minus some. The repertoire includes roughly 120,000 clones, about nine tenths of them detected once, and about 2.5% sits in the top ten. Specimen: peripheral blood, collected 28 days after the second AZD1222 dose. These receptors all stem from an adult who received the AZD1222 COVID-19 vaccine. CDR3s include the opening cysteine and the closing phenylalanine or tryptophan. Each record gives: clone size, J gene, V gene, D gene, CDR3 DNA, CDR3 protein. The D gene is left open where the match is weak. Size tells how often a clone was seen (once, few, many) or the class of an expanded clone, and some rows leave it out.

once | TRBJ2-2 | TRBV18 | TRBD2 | TGTGCCAGCTCACCAGGCGGGGGGAACACCGGGGAGCTGTTTTTT | CASSPGGGNTGELFF
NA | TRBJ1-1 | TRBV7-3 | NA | TGTGCCAGCAGCCTACAGGAGAACACTGAAGCTTTCTTT | CASSLQENTEAFF
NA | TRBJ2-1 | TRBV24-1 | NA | TGTGCCACGCGAGGGTCCTACAATGAGCAGTTCTTC | CATRGSYNEQFF
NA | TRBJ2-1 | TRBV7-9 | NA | TGTGCCAGCAGCTTAGGGACCGGGGTTGCCTACAATGAGCAGTTCTTC | CASSLGTGVAYNEQFF
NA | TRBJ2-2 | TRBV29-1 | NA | TGCAGCGTTGGCAGGGGCGGTAACACCGGGGAGCTGTTTTTT | CSVGRGGNTGELFF
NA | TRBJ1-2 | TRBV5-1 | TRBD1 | TGCGCCAGCAGCAGCCGGACAGGGGCCCTGTTGCTTCCGTATGGCTACACCTTC | CASSSRTGALLLPYGYTF
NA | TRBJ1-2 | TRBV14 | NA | TGTGCCAGCAGCCAAGACACAGACTATGGCTACACCTTC | CASSQDTDYGYTF
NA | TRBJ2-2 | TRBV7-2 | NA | TGTGCCAGCAGCCCGCGGGGAGGAATCCTCGGGGAGCTGTTTTTT | CASSPRGGILGELFF
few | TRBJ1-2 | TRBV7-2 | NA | TGTGCCAGCAGCGCCACCTATAACTATGGCTACACCTTC | CASSATYNYGYTF
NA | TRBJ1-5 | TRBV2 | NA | TGTGCCAGCAGTGCAGGGCGCAATCAGCCCCAGCATTTT | CASSAGRNQPQHF
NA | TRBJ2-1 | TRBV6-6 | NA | TGTGCCAGCGGCACTAGGACTATTCACAATGAGCAGTTCTTC | CASGTRTIHNEQFF
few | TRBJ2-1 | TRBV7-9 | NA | TGTGCCAGCAGCCCCCTTGGGGGGGCTTCCTACAATGAGCAGTTCTTC | CASSPLGGASYNEQFF
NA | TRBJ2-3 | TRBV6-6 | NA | TGTGCCAGCAGTTACTTTTTTACTAGTGGCACAGATACGCAGTATTTT | CASSYFFTSGTDTQYF
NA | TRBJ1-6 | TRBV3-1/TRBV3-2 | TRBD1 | TGTGCCAGCAGAGAAACCGGGACAGGGCGTTCACCCCTCCACTTT | CASRETGTGRSPLHF
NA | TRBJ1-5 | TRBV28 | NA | TGTGCCAGCAGGCCCCGGGGGGAAGGGGTAGGGTCTCAGCCCCAGCATTTT | CASRPRGEGVGSQPQHF
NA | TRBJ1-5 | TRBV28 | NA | TGTGCCAGCAGCCCCTGGGGGCTGGCCCAGCATTTT | CASSPWGLAQHF
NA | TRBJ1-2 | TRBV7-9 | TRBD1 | TGTGCCAGCAGCCCACCCAACAGGGGCTTTGGCTACACCTTC | CASSPPNRGFGYTF
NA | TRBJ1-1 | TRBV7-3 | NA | TGTGCCAGCAGCTTCGCCAGGGTCGGAATCGCTGAAGCTTTCTTT | CASSFARVGIAEAFF
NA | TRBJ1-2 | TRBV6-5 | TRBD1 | TGTGCCAGCAGGGCCGACAGGGGGCAAATCTATGGCTACACCTTC | CASRADRGQIYGYTF
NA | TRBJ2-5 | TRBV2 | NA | TGTGCCAGCAATATGGGGGCAGGGGGGAGAGGAGAGACCCAGTACTTC | CASNMGAGGRGETQYF
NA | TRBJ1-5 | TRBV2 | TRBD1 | TGTGCCAGCGGGACAGGGGGCTGGCAGCCCCAGCATTTT | CASGTGGWQPQHF
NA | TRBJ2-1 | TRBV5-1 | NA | TGCGCCAGCAGCTTGGGACAGGATTTTGAGCAGTTCTTC | CASSLGQDFEQFF
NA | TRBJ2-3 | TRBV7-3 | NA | TGTGCCAGCAGCAATAACAGGGCAGATACGCAGTATTTT | CASSNNRADTQYF
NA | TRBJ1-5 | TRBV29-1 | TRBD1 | TGCAGCGTTGTTGAGGGGGCGTGGGGTAATCAGCCCCAGCATTTT | CSVVEGAWGNQPQHF
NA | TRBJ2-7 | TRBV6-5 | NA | TGTGCCAGCAGTTCGACGTTAACCTCGGGCTACGAGCAGTACTTC | CASSSTLTSGYEQYF
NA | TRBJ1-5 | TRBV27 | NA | TGTGCCAGCAGTTTTAGGGGCAGAAATCAGCCCCAGCATTTT | CASSFRGRNQPQHF
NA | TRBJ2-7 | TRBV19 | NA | TGTGCCTCAGCCCCGACACTAATTTCCTACGAGCAGTACTTC | CASAPTLISYEQYF